The rows below give T cell receptor beta chains drawn from one sample of a study of OX40 agonist ivuxolimab in advanced cancers. Measured with immunoSEQ multiplex PCR; TCRdb has only the in-frame clones, and not every one. In the table there are fewer than 65,000 clones, roughly nine tenths of which are singletons. The sample here was CD4+ or CD8+ T cells sorted from blood, taken in a trial of the OX40 agonist ivuxolimab. The source is an adult with an advanced solid tumor such as melanoma, head and neck, liver or kidney cancer. The CDR3 runs from the conserved cysteine through the conserved F or W. The order of the fields is J gene, clone size, D gene, V gene, CDR3 DNA, CDR3 protein. The D gene is left open where the match is weak. Where a row states a size, it is once, few, many or the class of an expanded clone; other rows omit it.

J gene: TRBJ1-1
clone size: -
D gene: -
V gene: TRBV9
CDR3 DNA: TGTGCCAGCAGCGTAGCTGGGACCACTGAAGCTTTCTTT
CDR3 protein: CASSVAGTTEAFF

J gene: TRBJ2-7
clone size: -
D gene: TRBD1
V gene: TRBV28
CDR3 DNA: TGTGCCAGCAGTCCCCCGGGACAGGGGATCTACGAGCAGTACTTC
CDR3 protein: CASSPPGQGIYEQYF

J gene: TRBJ1-1
clone size: -
D gene: -
V gene: TRBV7-9
CDR3 DNA: TGTGCCAGCAGCGATTCTGCAGGGGTTAAAGCTTTCTTT
CDR3 protein: CASSDSAGVKAFF

J gene: TRBJ2-1
clone size: few
D gene: -
V gene: TRBV11-2
CDR3 DNA: TGTGCCAGCAGCTTGGCTAACGAGCAGTTCTTC
CDR3 protein: CASSLANEQFF

J gene: TRBJ1-6
clone size: -
D gene: -
V gene: TRBV4-2
CDR3 DNA: TGTGCCAGCAGCCAAGTGGCCTCACCCCTCCACTTT
CDR3 protein: CASSQVASPLHF

J gene: TRBJ2-1
clone size: -
D gene: TRBD2
V gene: TRBV7-9
CDR3 DNA: TGTGCCAGCAGCCCCTGGACTAGCGGGGGGGTATACAATGAGCAGTTCTTC
CDR3 protein: CASSPWTSGGVYNEQFF

J gene: TRBJ1-4
clone size: -
D gene: TRBD1
V gene: TRBV4-1
CDR3 DNA: TGCGCCAGCAGCCAAGCGCCGGGACAGGGGGCTTCAACTAATGAAAAACTGTTTTTT
CDR3 protein: CASSQAPGQGASTNEKLFF

J gene: TRBJ2-5
clone size: -
D gene: -
V gene: TRBV7-9
CDR3 DNA: TGTGCCAGCAGCTTCTTGGACACCGGGGAGACCCAGTACTTC
CDR3 protein: CASSFLDTGETQYF

J gene: TRBJ1-1
clone size: -
D gene: -
V gene: TRBV11-2
CDR3 DNA: TGTGCCAGCAGCTTATCATTTACGGGCCCGCAAGCTTTCTTT
CDR3 protein: CASSLSFTGPQAFF

J gene: TRBJ2-2
clone size: -
D gene: -
V gene: TRBV9
CDR3 DNA: TGTGCCAGCAGGGGAAAGAACACCGGGGAGCTGTTTTTT
CDR3 protein: CASRGKNTGELFF

J gene: TRBJ1-4
clone size: -
D gene: -
V gene: TRBV28
CDR3 DNA: TGTGCCAGCAGTTTATATCCCGGGGTAACTAATGAAAAACTGTTTTTT
CDR3 protein: CASSLYPGVTNEKLFF

J gene: TRBJ1-2
clone size: -
D gene: -
V gene: TRBV9
CDR3 DNA: TGTGCCAGCAGCGACGGGGACGTTAATGGCTACACCTTC
CDR3 protein: CASSDGDVNGYTF

J gene: TRBJ1-1
clone size: once
D gene: -
V gene: TRBV2
CDR3 DNA: TGTGCCAGCAGTGTGTGGGGGGGGATGGGCACTGAAGCTTTCTTT
CDR3 protein: CASSVWGGMGTEAFF

J gene: TRBJ1-1
clone size: -
D gene: -
V gene: TRBV7-9
CDR3 DNA: TGTGCCAGCAGTTACGGAGGGTTGGGCACTGAAGCTTTCTTT
CDR3 protein: CASSYGGLGTEAFF

J gene: TRBJ2-7
clone size: -
D gene: TRBD1
V gene: TRBV6-5
CDR3 DNA: TGTGCCAGCAGTAGGACAGGGCAGTACGAGCAGTACTTC
CDR3 protein: CASSRTGQYEQYF

J gene: TRBJ1-6
clone size: once
D gene: -
V gene: TRBV7-2
CDR3 DNA: TGTGCCAGCAGCTTAAGTCTGGTTGCTTATAATTCACCCCTCCACTTT
CDR3 protein: CASSLSLVAYNSPLHF

J gene: TRBJ2-1
clone size: -
D gene: -
V gene: TRBV7-6
CDR3 DNA: TGTGCCAGCAGCTTAGGACTATACAATGAGCAGTTCTTC
CDR3 protein: CASSLGLYNEQFF

J gene: TRBJ2-1
clone size: -
D gene: -
V gene: TRBV7-9
CDR3 DNA: TGTGCCAGCAGCTTCGGAGGTGCAAATGAGCAGTTCTTC
CDR3 protein: CASSFGGANEQFF

J gene: TRBJ1-2
clone size: -
D gene: -
V gene: TRBV7-9
CDR3 DNA: TGTGCCAGCAGTCCTTCGGACAGAGGGTTCATCTATGGCTACACCTTC
CDR3 protein: CASSPSDRGFIYGYTF

J gene: TRBJ2-7
clone size: -
D gene: -
V gene: TRBV6-1
CDR3 DNA: TGTGCCAGCAAAGGGTACCGAGGGTACGAGCAGTACTTC
CDR3 protein: CASKGYRGYEQYF

J gene: TRBJ2-1
clone size: -
D gene: -
V gene: TRBV14
CDR3 DNA: TGTGCCAGCAGCCAAGTTCCTTCCGGCCAGGTATACAATGAGCAGTTCTTC
CDR3 protein: CASSQVPSGQVYNEQFF

J gene: TRBJ1-1
clone size: -
D gene: -
V gene: TRBV29-1
CDR3 DNA: TGCAGCGTTGGACTGATGAACACTGAAGCTTTCTTT
CDR3 protein: CSVGLMNTEAFF

J gene: TRBJ2-7
clone size: -
D gene: TRBD2
V gene: TRBV5-1
CDR3 DNA: TGCGCCAGCAGCTTGCTGACTAGCGGGGCCCTCTACGAGCAGTACTTC
CDR3 protein: CASSLLTSGALYEQYF

J gene: TRBJ1-5
clone size: -
D gene: -
V gene: TRBV10-2
CDR3 DNA: TGCGCCAGCACCCCTACCGGGGGGCGGCCCCAGCATTTT
CDR3 protein: CASTPTGGRPQHF

J gene: TRBJ1-6
clone size: -
D gene: TRBD1
V gene: TRBV6-5
CDR3 DNA: TGTGCCAGCAGTTCATCGACAGGGACGGCTTCACCCCTCCACTTT
CDR3 protein: CASSSSTGTASPLHF

J gene: TRBJ1-1
clone size: -
D gene: -
V gene: TRBV19
CDR3 DNA: TGTGCCAGTAGTATAACGAGGGATGCTGAAGCTTTCTTT
CDR3 protein: CASSITRDAEAFF

J gene: TRBJ2-3
clone size: -
D gene: TRBD2
V gene: TRBV23-1
CDR3 DNA: TGCGCCAGCAGTCATCCGCCAAATAGCGGGGGGAGCACAGATACGCAGTATTTT
CDR3 protein: CASSHPPNSGGSTDTQYF

J gene: TRBJ2-7
clone size: -
D gene: -
V gene: TRBV9
CDR3 DNA: TGTGCCAGCAGCGTCGGAGTTGACAGTGGCGAGCAGTACTTC
CDR3 protein: CASSVGVDSGEQYF

J gene: TRBJ2-1
clone size: -
D gene: -
V gene: TRBV13
CDR3 DNA: TGTGCCAGCAGCTTAGGCGGCGGAACCTACAATGAGCAGTTCTTC
CDR3 protein: CASSLGGGTYNEQFF

J gene: TRBJ1-2
clone size: -
D gene: -
V gene: TRBV15
CDR3 DNA: TGTGCCACCAGCGACCCAACAGGGCCGGACTACTATGGCTACACCTTC
CDR3 protein: CATSDPTGPDYYGYTF

J gene: TRBJ2-7
clone size: few
D gene: -
V gene: TRBV7-6
CDR3 DNA: TGTGCCAGCAGCTTAGCCGTAGGTACAGGACGGGACTACGAGCAGTACTTC
CDR3 protein: CASSLAVGTGRDYEQYF

J gene: TRBJ1-4
clone size: -
D gene: -
V gene: TRBV28
CDR3 DNA: TGTGCCAGCAGTTTGGACCCCAGGGAAGCAACTAATGAAAAACTGTTTTTT
CDR3 protein: CASSLDPREATNEKLFF

J gene: TRBJ2-4
clone size: -
D gene: TRBD1
V gene: TRBV30
CDR3 DNA: TGTGCCTGGAGTCTCCGGGACAGGGGACGGGCCAAAAACATTCAGTACTTC
CDR3 protein: CAWSLRDRGRAKNIQYF

J gene: TRBJ2-7
clone size: -
D gene: -
V gene: TRBV6-5
CDR3 DNA: TGTGCCAGCAGTTACAGGCCCGGGGCCTACGAGCAGTACTTC
CDR3 protein: CASSYRPGAYEQYF

J gene: TRBJ2-3
clone size: -
D gene: TRBD2
V gene: TRBV5-6
CDR3 DNA: TGTGCCAGCAGCTTGAAACTAGCGGGGACCACAGATACGCAGTATTTT
CDR3 protein: CASSLKLAGTTDTQYF

J gene: TRBJ1-6
clone size: -
D gene: -
V gene: TRBV19
CDR3 DNA: TGTGCCAGTAGCCTAACTAATTCACCCCTCCACTTT
CDR3 protein: CASSLTNSPLHF

J gene: TRBJ2-7
clone size: -
D gene: -
V gene: TRBV7-9
CDR3 DNA: TGTGCCAGCAGCTCCCAAAGCCCAGGCATACTCTCCTACGAGCAGTACTTC
CDR3 protein: CASSSQSPGILSYEQYF

J gene: TRBJ2-7
clone size: -
D gene: TRBD2
V gene: TRBV12-5
CDR3 DNA: TGTGCTAGTGGTTTGGCCGCGGGACTAGCATCCTACGAGCAGTACTTC
CDR3 protein: CASGLAAGLASYEQYF

J gene: TRBJ1-2
clone size: -
D gene: TRBD1
V gene: TRBV27
CDR3 DNA: TGTGCCAGCAGTTCCTCTACCGGGACAGGGTTCGGCTACACCTTC
CDR3 protein: CASSSSTGTGFGYTF

J gene: TRBJ2-7
clone size: -
D gene: -
V gene: TRBV27
CDR3 DNA: TGTGCCAGCAGTTTCTCCCATTTGCCCTCCTACGAGCAGTACTTC
CDR3 protein: CASSFSHLPSYEQYF

J gene: TRBJ1-2
clone size: -
D gene: -
V gene: TRBV13
CDR3 DNA: TGTGCCAGCAGCTTACAAACGGGAGTTGGAGGCTACACCTTC
CDR3 protein: CASSLQTGVGGYTF

J gene: TRBJ1-2
clone size: -
D gene: TRBD1
V gene: TRBV19
CDR3 DNA: TGTGCCAGTAGTATCGGCCCCCGTACAGGGGGGATGAGTAACTATGGCTACACCTTC
CDR3 protein: CASSIGPRTGGMSNYGYTF

J gene: TRBJ2-3
clone size: -
D gene: -
V gene: TRBV10-3
CDR3 DNA: TGTGCCATCAGTGCGGGCACAGATACGCAGTATTTT
CDR3 protein: CAISAGTDTQYF

J gene: TRBJ2-5
clone size: -
D gene: -
V gene: TRBV19
CDR3 DNA: TGTGCCAGTAGTAAGGCTTTGTTAGTGGACCAGTACTTC
CDR3 protein: CASSKALLVDQYF

J gene: TRBJ1-5
clone size: -
D gene: -
V gene: TRBV11-2
CDR3 DNA: TGTGCCAGCAGCTTAACCGGGGCAGGAAATCAGCCCCAGCATTTT
CDR3 protein: CASSLTGAGNQPQHF

J gene: TRBJ2-3
clone size: -
D gene: -
V gene: TRBV11-2
CDR3 DNA: TGTGCCAGCAGCCCTCTTTGGGTGGGGCGCCGGTGGGATACGCAGTATTTT
CDR3 protein: CASSPLWVGRRWDTQYF

J gene: TRBJ1-5
clone size: once
D gene: -
V gene: TRBV15
CDR3 DNA: TGTGCCACCATGGACGGGAGCAATCAGCCCCAGCATTTT
CDR3 protein: CATMDGSNQPQHF